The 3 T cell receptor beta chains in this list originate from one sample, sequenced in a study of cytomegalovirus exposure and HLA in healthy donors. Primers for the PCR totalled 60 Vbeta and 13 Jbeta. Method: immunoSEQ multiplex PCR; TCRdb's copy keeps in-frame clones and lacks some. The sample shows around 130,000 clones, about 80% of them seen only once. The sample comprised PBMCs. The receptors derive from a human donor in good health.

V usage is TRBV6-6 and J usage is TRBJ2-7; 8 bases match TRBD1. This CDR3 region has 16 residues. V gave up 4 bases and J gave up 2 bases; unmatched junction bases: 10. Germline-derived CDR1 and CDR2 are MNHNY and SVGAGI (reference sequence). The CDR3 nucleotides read TGTGCCAGCAGTTCTCACGACAGGGGTAGAACCTACGAGCAGTACTTC. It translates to CASSSHDRGRTYEQYF.

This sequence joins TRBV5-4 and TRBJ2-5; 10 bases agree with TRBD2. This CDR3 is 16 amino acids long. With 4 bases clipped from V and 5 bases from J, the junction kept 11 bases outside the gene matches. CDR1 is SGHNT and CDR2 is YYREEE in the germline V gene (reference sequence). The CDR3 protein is CASSPSGGGILETQYF. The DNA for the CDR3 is TGTGCCAGCAGCCCTAGCGGGGGAGGGATTTTGGAGACCCAGTACTTC.

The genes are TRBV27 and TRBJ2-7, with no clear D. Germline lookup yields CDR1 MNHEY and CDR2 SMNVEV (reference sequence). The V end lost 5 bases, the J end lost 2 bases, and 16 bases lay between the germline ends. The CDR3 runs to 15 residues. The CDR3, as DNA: TGTGCCAGCAGTCCCACCCAGGATAAACCCTACGAGCAGTACTTC. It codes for CASSPTQDKPYEQYF.